This TCR beta chain was sequenced during a study of spatial heterogeneity in lung cancer. Overall study: In the raw reads, each unique TCR and UMI combination was present more than ten times on average.

A few counts support this clonotype. What it binds is not known. A unique molecular identifier was carried by every single TCR cDNA molecule. Using its own MiXCR run on the 5' RACE reads, TCRdb lists one record per CDR3 protein. The table has 70,000 to 90,000 distinct CDR3 sequences, about an eighth seen once. Looked up from germline, CDR1 is MNHEY and CDR2 is SVGEGT. CDR3 length: 15 amino acids. V trimming: 8 bases; J trimming: 2 bases; junction bases outside the gene matches: 12. Time point in this sample: sample taken at primary tumor resection. Whole RNA, which was extracted from tumor, nontumor lung tissue or frozen PBMC, was sequenced without any cell sorting. The donors, 70 to 80 patients with untreated early-stage non-small cell lung cancer, provided the samples. General study points: Resection saw ubiquitous expanded tumor TCRs appear in blood more than follow-up did.

V usage is TRBV6-2 or TRBV6-3 and J usage is TRBJ2-7, with 7 positions matching TRBD2. This TCR came from a male donor with early-stage non-small cell lung cancer. Sequenced material: PBMCs, taken at surgery. The CDR3 sequence: CASGGVDSFPYEQYF. The CDR3 DNA reads as TGTGCCAGCGGGGGGGTGGACTCATTCCCCTACGAGCAGTACTTC.